These 2 T cell receptor beta chains originate from one sample sequenced in a study of stem cell transplantation in POMP-related autoinflammatory disease. Some clones are missing from TCRdb's copy, which holds only in-frame ones; the method was immunoSEQ multiplex PCR. In the table there are around 5,000 clones, about 92% of which are singletons. Sequences were derived from CD8+ T cells from PBMCs, sampled after stem cell transplantation. The receptors were gathered from a human patient with POMP-related autoinflammation and immune dysregulation (PRAID). The graft donor may have given rise to some T cells.

The chain carries TRBV14 and TRBJ2-7, with D maybe TRBD1 (5 bases). The CDR3 loop spans 16 amino acids. The germline gives CDR1 SGHDN, CDR2 FVKESK. Trimming left V 5 bases short and J 2 bases short, with 19 bases between. This chain's CDR3 is CASSLPGRQMAYEQYF. The CDR3 DNA sequence: TGTGCCAGCAGCTTACCCGGGCGACAGATGGCCTACGAGCAGTACTTC.

The chain carries TRBV29-1 and TRBJ1-1, with D unresolved. Germline V lookup: CDR1 SQVTM, CDR2 ANQGSEA. The CDR3 runs 12 residues. The V end lost 4 bases, the J end lost 5 bases, and 11 bases lay between the germline ends. CDR3 DNA sequence: TGCAGCGTTGTGGGTCTGGGTACTGAAGCTTTCTTT. Its protein is CSVVGLGTEAFF. The full variable domain, in which reference TRBV29-1 and TRBJ1-1 provide the parts outside the CDR3, is SAVISQKPSRDICQRGTSLTIQCQVDSQVTMMFWYRQQPGQSLTLIATANQGSEATYESGFVIDKFPISRPNLTFSTLTVSNMSPEDSSIYLCSVVGLGTEAFFGQGTRLTVV.